The rows below give T cell receptor beta chains drawn from one sample of a study of shared T cell receptors in the human thymus. Only in-frame clones appear in the TCRdb table, and some are missing; sequencing was by immunoSEQ multiplex PCR. This sample has 720,000 or so clones, with 70% to 90% found just once. The same specimen was also included in a second study, on human thymus T cells.

Sequenced material: thymocytes. These receptors were collected from a girl under two years old with a congenital heart defect. The CDR3 runs from the conserved cysteine through the conserved F or W. D genes are given only for firm matches. Clone size, where shown, is once, few, many, or a class for clones that have expanded.

>TRBJ1-2|TRBV5-6|TRBD1|-
TGTGCCAGCAGCTTGGGGACAGGGGGAGGCTACACCTTC
CASSLGTGGGYTF
>TRBJ1-2|TRBV7-9|-|once
TGTGCCAGCAGCTTACCATTGCTACCGGCTTCAGGGGCTACCTATGGCTACACCTTC
CASSLPLLPASGATYGYTF
>TRBJ2-3|TRBV5-4|TRBD2|-
TGTGCCAGCAGTGTGGGACTAGCCGGTAACGGGCTTACAGATACGCAGTATTTT
CASSVGLAGNGLTDTQYF
>TRBJ2-7|TRBV18|-|-
TGTGCCAGCTCACCAAAAGGGGCGAGGAGCTCCTACGAGCAGTACTTC
CASSPKGARSSYEQYF
>TRBJ1-1|TRBV12-5|-|-
TGTGCTAGTGGTTTTGAGATAGGGGCTGGCACTGAAGCTTTCTTT
CASGFEIGAGTEAFF
>TRBJ2-7|TRBV27|-|once
TGTGCCAGCAGTCCAGGTCGTGAGCAGTACTTC
CASSPGREQYF
>TRBJ2-3|TRBV2|-|-
TGTGCCAGCAGTGTTCATAACTCTAGCACAGATACGCAGTATTTT
CASSVHNSSTDTQYF
>TRBJ1-1|TRBV7-2|TRBD1|-
TGTGCCAGCAGCTTGCCTGTCCAAGGACAGGGGTTTTACACTGAAGCTTTCTTT
CASSLPVQGQGFYTEAFF
>TRBJ2-6|TRBV14|TRBD1|-
TGTGCCAGCAGCCAGGGGGACAGGGGTTCCGGGGCCAACGTCCTGACTTTC
CASSQGDRGSGANVLTF
>TRBJ2-7|TRBV15|-|once
TGTGCCACCAGCAGTGGCTTCCAGGAATCCTACGAGCAGTACTTC
CATSSGFQESYEQYF
>TRBJ1-6|TRBV13|-|-
TGTGCCAGCAGCTTACGCAGGGGTGGAATACGTACATATTCACCCCTCCACTTT
CASSLRRGGIRTYSPLHF
>TRBJ2-3|TRBV4-3|TRBD2|-
TGCGCCAGCAGCCCCGCCCGAACAGCGGGGGTCACAGATACGCAGTATTTT
CASSPARTAGVTDTQYF
>TRBJ2-3|TRBV7-2|TRBD2|-
TGTGCCAGCAGCTACGGTAGCGGGGGGGCTCGGTATACGCAGTATTTT
CASSYGSGGARYTQYF
>TRBJ1-4|TRBV14|TRBD1|-
TGTGCCAGCAGCCTAAGGACAGGGCGTCCGCTGAATGAAAAACTGTTTTTT
CASSLRTGRPLNEKLFF
>TRBJ1-1|TRBV27|TRBD1|-
TGTGCCAGCAGCCTTACAGGGGCTCACACTGAAGCTTTCTTT
CASSLTGAHTEAFF
>TRBJ1-2|TRBV6-1|-|-
TGTGCCAGCAGTGAAGTAAAGGGGCGGGGCTATGGCTACACCTTC
CASSEVKGRGYGYTF
>TRBJ1-2|TRBV25-1|-|-
TGTGCCAGCATCGGAACACTCCCCGAGGCAGAAACTAACTATGGCTACACCTTC
CASIGTLPEAETNYGYTF
>TRBJ1-1|TRBV29-1|TRBD1|-
TGCAGCGTTGAGGCCAGGACAGGCTCGAACACTGAAGCTTTCTTT
CSVEARTGSNTEAFF
>TRBJ2-5|TRBV5-6|-|once
TGTGCCAGCAGCTTGGGGGACAAACACAAAGAGACCCAGTACTTC
CASSLGDKHKETQYF
>TRBJ2-7|TRBV4-2|TRBD2|-
TGTGCCAGCAGCCCCAACCCGTTAACGCTAGCGGGGGACCTCCAAATCTACGAGCAGTACTTC
CASSPNPLTLAGDLQIYEQYF
>TRBJ2-5|TRBV28|TRBD2|once
TGTGCCAGCAGTTTAACGGGGGGAACCCAAGAGACCCAGTACTTC
CASSLTGGTQETQYF
>TRBJ1-4|TRBV4-1|-|-
TGCGCCAGCAGCCAATTGGGGAACAGGATTACTAATGAAAAACTGTTTTTT
CASSQLGNRITNEKLFF
>TRBJ2-7|TRBV4-1|TRBD1|-
TGCGCCAGCAGCCCCGACCGGGACAGGGCTATAAAGCAGTACTTC
CASSPDRDRAIKQYF